The 12 T cell receptor beta chains below were found in one sample sequenced in a study of T cells in Graves' hyperthyroidism and ophthalmopathy. RNA transcripts gave rise to amplified TCR beta CDR3 regions. TCR CDR3 underwent first-round RT-PCR with the HTBI primer set. Using its own MiXCR run on the multiplex PCR reads, TCRdb lists one record per CDR3 protein. The sample holds about 570,000 distinct CDR3 sequences, 40% to 55% seen once. The sample was peripheral blood or thyroid tissue (not recorded which). Receptor source: an adult woman with Graves' disease, either hyperthyroidism or ophthalmopathy (not recorded which).

This clonotype showed up just once. The chain links TRBV20-1 to TRBJ2-2; 9 bases are a match to TRBD1. Germline loops: CDR1 DFQATT, CDR2 SNEGSKA (reference sequence). The CDR3 has 14 residues. The trim removed 7 bases at V and 1 base at J, leaving 4 bases unmatched. In DNA, the CDR3 is TGCAGTGTTCCGGGACAGGGGAACACCGGGGAGCTGTTTTTT. It codes for CSVPGQGNTGELFF.

This clonotype has more than one count but fewer than ten. V and J are TRBV10-3 and TRBJ2-6; D ambiguous. The CDR3 has 14 residues. Trimming shortened V by 3 bases and J by 0 bases, and 3 bases separated the two germline ends. Germline CDR1 and CDR2: ENHRY and SYGVKD. The CDR3 spells CAISDSSGANVLTF. The CDR3, as DNA: TGTGCCATCAGTGACAGCTCTGGGGCCAACGTCCTGACTTTC.

Many counts were recorded for this clonotype. The chain combines TRBV12-3 or TRBV12-4 with TRBJ1-1; D possibly corresponds to TRBD1 (5 bases). Trimming removed 2 bases at V and 10 bases at J, with 11 bases between. This CDR3 is built from 12 residues. CDR3 nucleotide sequence: TGTGCCAGCAGTTTAAGGGGACTCCGAGCTTTCTTT. It is translated as CASSLRGLRAFF.

This sequence joins TRBV29-1 and TRBJ2-2, with 8 bases fitting TRBD1. The CDR3 totals 13 residues. Unmatched junction bases numbered 2, after V lost 8 bases and J lost 0 bases. The germline CDR1 and CDR2 sequences are SQVTM and ANQGSEA. CDR3 DNA sequence: TGCAGCTTACAGGGGGCGAACACCGGGGAGCTGTTTTTT. This translates into CSLQGANTGELFF.

This clonotype was seen ten or more times. This chain joins TRBV7-6 and TRBJ2-2; D call uncertain. The ends were cut back, 5 bases at V and 3 bases at J, with 19 bases in the middle. The CDR3 loop spans 17 amino acids. The germline CDR1 and CDR2 sequences are SGHVS and FNYEAQ. The CDR3, as DNA: TGTGCCAGCAGCCCCCTCGCCGGGTCCGGATACACCGGGGAGCTGTTTTTT. It yields the protein CASSPLAGSGYTGELFF.

The V call is TRBV29-1, the J call TRBJ1-1, with 9 bases matching TRBD1. The J segment lost 3 bases and the V segment lost 4 bases, leaving 3 bases of the junction unmatched. Germline-derived CDR1 and CDR2 are SQVTM and ANQGSEA. This CDR3 spans 13 amino acids. The CDR3 sequence is CSVVTGGYTEAFF. CDR3 DNA sequence: TGCAGCGTTGTAACAGGGGGCTACACTGAAGCTTTCTTT.

This clonotype was detected ten times or more. The rearrangement uses TRBV6-2 or TRBV6-3 and TRBJ2-5; no definite D call. CDR1 MNHEY and CDR2 SVGEGT come from the germline V gene. This CDR3 comprises 14 residues. Trimming cost V 5 bases and J 2 bases, with 12 bases left between them. CDR3 sequence (DNA): TGTGCCAGCAGTACCCGCCGCAGACAAGAGACCCAGTACTTC. Translated: CASSTRRRQETQYF.

At least ten counts were recorded for this clonotype. This chain connects TRBV3-1 to TRBJ1-2; no firm D call. The CDR3 loop spans 13 amino acids. Germline CDR1 LGHDT, CDR2 YNNKEL (reference sequence). Trimming removed 3 bases from V and 4 bases from J, with 9 bases in between. Here the CDR3 DNA reads TGTGCCAGCAGCCAGCCGGGGAGCTATGGCTACACCTTC. This gives the protein CASSQPGSYGYTF.

This clonotype was detected many times. CDR3 coding DNA: TGTGCCAGCAGCCCCTCCCCAGGGGGGCAAGAGACCCAGTACTTC. Encoded protein: CASSPSPGGQETQYF. The chain uses TRBV11-3 and TRBJ2-5; D is perhaps TRBD1 (7 bases). The germline CDR1 and CDR2 sequences are SGHNT and YENEEA. The CDR3 runs to 15 residues. V dropped 5 bases and J dropped 2 bases, with 15 bases sitting between them.

The V call is TRBV29-1, the J call TRBJ1-1; D is perhaps TRBD1 (5 bases). Germline values: CDR1 SQVTM, CDR2 ANQGSEA. V lost 8 bases, J lost 7 bases, and 20 bases lay in between. The CDR3 covers 13 residues. The CDR3 DNA reads TGCAGCTTAGCGGGGGGGAACACTATTGAAGCTTTCTTT. Protein: CSLAGGNTIEAFF.

In its sample, this clonotype was seen many times. This chain links TRBV7-2 with TRBJ2-7, with D maybe TRBD2 (5 bases). V was clipped by 4 bases and J by 12 bases, with 19 bases between them. Germline lookup yields CDR1 SGHTA and CDR2 FQGNSA. This CDR3 has 13 amino acids. This CDR3 reads CASSSRREPRLYF. CDR3 bases: TGTGCCAGCAGCTCACGCCGGGAACCCAGGTTGTACTTC.

This clonotype was detected many times. J is TRBJ2-7 and V is TRBV7-3; no clear D gene. V was pared by 5 bases and J by 3 bases, with 11 bases between. The CDR3 totals 13 residues. Germline-derived CDR1 and CDR2 are SGHTA and FQGTGA. The CDR3 nucleotides are TGTGCCAGCAGCCCTGCGGCGAACTACGAGCAGTACTTC. Translation gives CASSPAANYEQYF.